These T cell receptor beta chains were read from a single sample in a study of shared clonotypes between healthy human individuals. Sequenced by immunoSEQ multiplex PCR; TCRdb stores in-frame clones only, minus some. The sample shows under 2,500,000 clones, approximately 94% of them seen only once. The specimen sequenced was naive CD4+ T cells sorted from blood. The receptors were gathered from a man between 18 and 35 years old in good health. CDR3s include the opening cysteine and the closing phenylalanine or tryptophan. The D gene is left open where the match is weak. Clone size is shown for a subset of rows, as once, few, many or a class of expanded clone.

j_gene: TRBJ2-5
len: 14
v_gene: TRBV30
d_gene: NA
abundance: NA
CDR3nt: TGTGCCTGGAGTGTACTGGTGTCGGTGGGGACCCAGTACTTC
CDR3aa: CAWSVLVSVGTQYF

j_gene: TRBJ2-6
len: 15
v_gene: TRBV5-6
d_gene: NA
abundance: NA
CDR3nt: TGTGCCAGCAGCTTTCGCAGCTCTGGGGCCAACGTCCTGACTTTC
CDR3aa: CASSFRSSGANVLTF

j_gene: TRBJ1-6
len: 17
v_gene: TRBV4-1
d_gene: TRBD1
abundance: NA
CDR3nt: TGCGCCAGCAGCCAATGGGGGACAGGGGATCGGAATTCACCCCTCCACTTT
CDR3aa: CASSQWGTGDRNSPLHF

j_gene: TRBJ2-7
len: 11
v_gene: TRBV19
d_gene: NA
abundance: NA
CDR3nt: TGTGCCAGTGCCCAGGGTTACGAGCAGTACTTC
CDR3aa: CASAQGYEQYF

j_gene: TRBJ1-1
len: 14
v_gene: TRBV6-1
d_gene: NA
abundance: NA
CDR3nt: TGTGCCAGCAAAGGGCAGGGAGAGTACACTGAAGCTTTCTTT
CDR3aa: CASKGQGEYTEAFF

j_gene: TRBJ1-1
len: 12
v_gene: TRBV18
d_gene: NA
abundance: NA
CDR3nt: TGTGCCAGCACGACAGGGAACACTGAAGCTTTCTTT
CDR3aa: CASTTGNTEAFF

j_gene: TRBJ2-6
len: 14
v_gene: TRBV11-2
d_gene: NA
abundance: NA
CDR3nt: TGTGCCAGCAGCTCTCGGGCTGGGGCCAACGTCCTGACTTTC
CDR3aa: CASSSRAGANVLTF

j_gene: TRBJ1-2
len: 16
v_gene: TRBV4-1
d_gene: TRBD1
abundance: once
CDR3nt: TGCGCCAGCAGCCAAGTAGGGGGCAGGACAAGAGATGGCTACACCTTC
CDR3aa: CASSQVGGRTRDGYTF

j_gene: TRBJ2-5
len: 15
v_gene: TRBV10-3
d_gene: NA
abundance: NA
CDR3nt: TGTGCCATCAGTGAGTCGAACAGTTTTCAAGAGACCCAGTACTTC
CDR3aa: CAISESNSFQETQYF

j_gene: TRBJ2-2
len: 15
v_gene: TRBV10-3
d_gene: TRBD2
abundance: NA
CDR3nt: TGTGCCATCGGGACTAGCGGGATTTACACCGGGGAGCTGTTTTTT
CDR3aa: CAIGTSGIYTGELFF

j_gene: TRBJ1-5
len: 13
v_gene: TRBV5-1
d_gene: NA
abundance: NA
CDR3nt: TGCGCCAGCAGCTTGTTAAGCAATCAGCCCCAGCATTTT
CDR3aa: CASSLLSNQPQHF

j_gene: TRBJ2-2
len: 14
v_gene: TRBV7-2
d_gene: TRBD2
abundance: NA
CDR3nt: TGTGCCAGCAGTCTCAGCGGGAGCACCGGGGAGCTGTTTTTT
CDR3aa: CASSLSGSTGELFF

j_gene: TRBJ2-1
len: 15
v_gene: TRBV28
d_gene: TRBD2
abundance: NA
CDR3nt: TGTGCCACCATTCCCCGAAGCGGGGGGGCCCCCGAGCAGTTCTTC
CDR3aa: CATIPRSGGAPEQFF

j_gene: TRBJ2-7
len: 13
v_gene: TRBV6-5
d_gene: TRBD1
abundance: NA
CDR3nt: TGTGCCAGCAGTAACAGGGGGCGTTACGAGCAGTACTTC
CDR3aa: CASSNRGRYEQYF

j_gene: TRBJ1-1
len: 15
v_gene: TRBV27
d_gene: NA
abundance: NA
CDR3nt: TGTGCCAACAGCCCCCAGTCGGCAGCCAACACTGAAGCTTTCTTT
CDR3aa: CANSPQSAANTEAFF

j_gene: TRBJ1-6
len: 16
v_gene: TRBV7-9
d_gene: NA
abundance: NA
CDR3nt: TGTGCCAGCAGCTTTTTCAGGGGTCCCGTTAATTCACCCCTCCACTTT
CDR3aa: CASSFFRGPVNSPLHF

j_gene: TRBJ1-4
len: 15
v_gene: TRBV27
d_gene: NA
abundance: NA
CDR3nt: TGTGCCAGCAGTGTCGGCTTTGCAACTAATGGAAAACTGTTTTTT
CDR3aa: CASSVGFATNGKLFF

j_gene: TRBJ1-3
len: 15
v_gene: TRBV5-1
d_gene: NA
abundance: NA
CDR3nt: TGCGCCAGCAGCTTGGGGGAGTTCTCTGGAAACACCATATATTTT
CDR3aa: CASSLGEFSGNTIYF

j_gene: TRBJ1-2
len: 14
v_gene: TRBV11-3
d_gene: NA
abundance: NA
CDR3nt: TGTGCCAGCAGCGCTCACATGAGGAGTGGGGGCTACACCTTC
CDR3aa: CASSAHMRSGGYTF

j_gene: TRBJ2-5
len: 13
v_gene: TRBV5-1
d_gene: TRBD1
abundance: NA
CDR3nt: TGCGCCAGCAGCGGGGGACAGCAAGAGACCCAGTACTTC
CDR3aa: CASSGGQQETQYF

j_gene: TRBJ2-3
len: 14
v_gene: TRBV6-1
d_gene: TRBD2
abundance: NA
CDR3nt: TGTGCCAGCACCATGACTAGCGGCACAGATACGCAGTATTTT
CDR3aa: CASTMTSGTDTQYF

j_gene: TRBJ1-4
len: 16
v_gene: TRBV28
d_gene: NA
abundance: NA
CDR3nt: TGTGCCAGCAGCATTCTAAGGACAGCTATAGATGAAAAACTGTTTTTT
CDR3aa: CASSILRTAIDEKLFF

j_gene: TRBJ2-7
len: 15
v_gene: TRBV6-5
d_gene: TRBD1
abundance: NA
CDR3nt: TGTGCCAGCAGTTACTCGAGACAGGGCTCCCACGAGCAGTACTTC
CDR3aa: CASSYSRQGSHEQYF

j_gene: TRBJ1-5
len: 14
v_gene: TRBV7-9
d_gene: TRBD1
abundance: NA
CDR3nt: TGTGCCAGCAGCCTCGGACAGGGGTCTCAGCCCCAGCATTTT
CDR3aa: CASSLGQGSQPQHF

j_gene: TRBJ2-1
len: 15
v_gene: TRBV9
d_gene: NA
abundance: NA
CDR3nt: TGTGCCAGCAGCTCAGCCGGCTCCTGGTTTAATGAGCAGTTCTTC
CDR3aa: CASSSAGSWFNEQFF

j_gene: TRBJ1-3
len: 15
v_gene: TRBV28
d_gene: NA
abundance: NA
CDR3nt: TGTGCCAGCAGTTTATTACAGGGTGCTGGAAACACCATATATTTT
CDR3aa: CASSLLQGAGNTIYF

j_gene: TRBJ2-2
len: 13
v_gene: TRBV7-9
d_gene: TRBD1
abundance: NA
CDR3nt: TGTGCCAGCAGGTGGACAGGCACCGGGGAGCTGTTTTTT
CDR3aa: CASRWTGTGELFF

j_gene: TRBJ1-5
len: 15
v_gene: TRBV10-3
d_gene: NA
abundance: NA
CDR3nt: TGTGCCACCCGGGACAATGAAGGGCGCAATCAGCCCCAGCATTTT
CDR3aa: CATRDNEGRNQPQHF

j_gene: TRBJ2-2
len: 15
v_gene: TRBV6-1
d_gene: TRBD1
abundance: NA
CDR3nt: TGTGCCAGCAGTGATCAGGGGGCGAACACCGGGGAGCTGTTTTTT
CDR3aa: CASSDQGANTGELFF

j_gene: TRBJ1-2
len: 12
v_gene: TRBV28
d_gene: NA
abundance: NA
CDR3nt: TGTGCCAGCAGCCTGACGGTGGGTGGCTACACCTTC
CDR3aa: CASSLTVGGYTF

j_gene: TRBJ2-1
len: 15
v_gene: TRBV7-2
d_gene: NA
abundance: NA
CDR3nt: TGTGCCAGCAGGACCGGGACTCAAATATACAATGAGCAGTTCTTC
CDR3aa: CASRTGTQIYNEQFF

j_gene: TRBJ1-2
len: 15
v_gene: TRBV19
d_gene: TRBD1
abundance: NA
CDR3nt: TGTGCCAGTAGTGCCTCGACAGGGAGCAACTATGGCTACACCTTC
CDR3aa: CASSASTGSNYGYTF

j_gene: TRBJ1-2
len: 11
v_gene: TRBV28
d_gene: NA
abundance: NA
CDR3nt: TGTGCCAGCAGTTCACCTTATGGCTACACCTTC
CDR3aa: CASSSPYGYTF

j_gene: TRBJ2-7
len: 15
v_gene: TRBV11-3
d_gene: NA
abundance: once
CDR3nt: TGTGCCAGCAGCTTAGGAGGTCCCCACTCCTACGAGCAGTACTTC
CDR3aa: CASSLGGPHSYEQYF

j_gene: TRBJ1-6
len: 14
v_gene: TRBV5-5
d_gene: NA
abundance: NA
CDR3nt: TGTGCCAGCAGCTTGGTGCTTTATAGTTCACCCCTCCACTTT
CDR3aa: CASSLVLYSSPLHF

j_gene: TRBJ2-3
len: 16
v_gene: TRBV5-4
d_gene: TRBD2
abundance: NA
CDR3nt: TGTGCCAGCGGGACTAGCGGGAGGGCCGACACAGATACGCAGTATTTT
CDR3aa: CASGTSGRADTDTQYF

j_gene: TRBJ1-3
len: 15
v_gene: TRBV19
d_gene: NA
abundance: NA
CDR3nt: TGTGCCAGTAGTATAGACGGCAGGGGAAGAAACACCATATATTTT
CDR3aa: CASSIDGRGRNTIYF

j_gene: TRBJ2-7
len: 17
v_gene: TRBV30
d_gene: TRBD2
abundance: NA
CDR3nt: TGTGCCTGGATTCCCCGAGGGGCGGGAGGGCCCATTTACGAGCAGTACTTC
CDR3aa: CAWIPRGAGGPIYEQYF

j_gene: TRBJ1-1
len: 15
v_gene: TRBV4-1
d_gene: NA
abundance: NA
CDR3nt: TGCGCCAGCAGCCAACGACCAGGGTGGTCCACTGAAGCTTTCTTT
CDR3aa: CASSQRPGWSTEAFF

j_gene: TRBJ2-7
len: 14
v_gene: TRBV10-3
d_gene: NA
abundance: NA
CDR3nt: TGTGCCATCAGTGATTCCATTAACACCTACGAGCAGTACTTC
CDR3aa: CAISDSINTYEQYF

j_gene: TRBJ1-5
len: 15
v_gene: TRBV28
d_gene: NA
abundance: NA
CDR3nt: TGTGCCAGCAGTTTAAAAGGGGTCGGCAATCAGCCCCAGCATTTT
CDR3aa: CASSLKGVGNQPQHF

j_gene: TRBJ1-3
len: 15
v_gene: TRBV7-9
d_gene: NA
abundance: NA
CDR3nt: TGTGCCAGCAGCTTCCGAAACCCCTCTGGAAACACCATATATTTT
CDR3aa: CASSFRNPSGNTIYF

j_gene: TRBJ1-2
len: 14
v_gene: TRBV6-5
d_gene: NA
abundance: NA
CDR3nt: TGTGCCAGCAGTTACTCGGAGGGGCCCTATGGCTACACCTTC
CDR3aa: CASSYSEGPYGYTF

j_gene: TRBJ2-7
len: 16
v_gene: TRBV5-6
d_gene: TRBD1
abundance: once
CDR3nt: TGTGCCAGCAGCTTGAACAGTGGGACAGGACGTAGTGAGCAGTACTTC
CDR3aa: CASSLNSGTGRSEQYF

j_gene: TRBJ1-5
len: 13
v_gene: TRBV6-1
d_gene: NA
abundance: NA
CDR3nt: TGTGCCAGCAACCCCACCCTACATCAGCCCCAGCATTTT
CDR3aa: CASNPTLHQPQHF

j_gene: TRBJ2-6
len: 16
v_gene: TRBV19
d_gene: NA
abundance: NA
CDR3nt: TGTGCCAGTAGTATAAGGTCAGGCTCTGGGGCCAACGTCCTGACTTTC
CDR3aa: CASSIRSGSGANVLTF

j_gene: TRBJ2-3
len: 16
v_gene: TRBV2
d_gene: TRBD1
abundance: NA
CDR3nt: TGTGCCAGCAGTGATTGGTCAGGGGGAATGACAGATACGCAGTATTTT
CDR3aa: CASSDWSGGMTDTQYF

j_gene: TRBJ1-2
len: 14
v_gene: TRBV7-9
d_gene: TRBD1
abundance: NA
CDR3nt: TGTGCCAGCAGCTCCACAGGGGGCGCGGGTGGCTACACCTTC
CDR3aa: CASSSTGGAGGYTF

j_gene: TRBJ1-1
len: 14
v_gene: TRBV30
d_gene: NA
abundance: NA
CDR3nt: TGTGCCTGGTCAAGGGACCTACAGAACACTGAAGCTTTCTTT
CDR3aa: CAWSRDLQNTEAFF

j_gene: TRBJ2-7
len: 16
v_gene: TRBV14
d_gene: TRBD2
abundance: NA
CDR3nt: TGTGCCAGCAGCCTCGGAGGGCTAGCGGATCCCTACGAGCAGTACTTC
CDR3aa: CASSLGGLADPYEQYF

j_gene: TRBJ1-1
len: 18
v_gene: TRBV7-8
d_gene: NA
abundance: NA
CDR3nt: TGTGCCAGCAGCTTAGAATATTCGTCCTGGACGACGTACACTGAAGCTTTCTTT
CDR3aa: CASSLEYSSWTTYTEAFF

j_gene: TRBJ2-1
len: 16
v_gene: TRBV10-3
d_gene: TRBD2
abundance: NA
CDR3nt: TGTGCCATCAGTGAGTCCGGGACTAGCGGGGGCAATGAGCAGTTCTTC
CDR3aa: CAISESGTSGGNEQFF

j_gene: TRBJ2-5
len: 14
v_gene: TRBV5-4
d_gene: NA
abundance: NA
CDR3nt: TGTGCCAGCAGCCCCCGGATGGGTGTGGAGACCCAGTACTTC
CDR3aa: CASSPRMGVETQYF

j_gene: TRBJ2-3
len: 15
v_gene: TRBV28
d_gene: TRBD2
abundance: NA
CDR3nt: TGTGCCAGCAGTACCTCCGGGACTAGACGCGGTACGCAGTATTTT
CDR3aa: CASSTSGTRRGTQYF

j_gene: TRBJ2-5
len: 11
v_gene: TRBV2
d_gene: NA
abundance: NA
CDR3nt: TGTGCCAGCAGCCCAGGAGAGACCCAGTACTTC
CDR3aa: CASSPGETQYF

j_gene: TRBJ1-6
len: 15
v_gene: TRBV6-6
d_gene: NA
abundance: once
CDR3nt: TGTGCCAGCAGTTACGGGCGGTCCTATAATTCACCCCTCCACTTT
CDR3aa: CASSYGRSYNSPLHF

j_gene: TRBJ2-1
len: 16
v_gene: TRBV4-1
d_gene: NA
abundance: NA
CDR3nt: TGCGCCAGCAGCCGGACGGCAGCCACCTCCTACAATGAGCAGTTCTTC
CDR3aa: CASSRTAATSYNEQFF

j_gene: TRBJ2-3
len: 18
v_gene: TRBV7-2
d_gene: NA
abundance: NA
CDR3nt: TGTGCCAGCAGCTTAGTGGCCGCAGGTGGGCGAGGGGCAGATACGCAGTATTTT
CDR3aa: CASSLVAAGGRGADTQYF

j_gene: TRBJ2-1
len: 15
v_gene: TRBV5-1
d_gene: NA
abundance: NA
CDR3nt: TGCGCCAGCAGCTTGATTCCGGGGTCCTACAATGAGCAGTTCTTC
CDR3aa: CASSLIPGSYNEQFF